This TCR beta chain was documented in a study of cytomegalovirus exposure and HLA in healthy donors. Comments on this clone: Antigen unknown.

Findings of the study overall: Later examination showed HLA-associated TCR beta chains had greater clonal expansion than equally common others. Sequencing likely generated an artifact that appeared as a cluster of highly shared sequence variants.

Germline V gives CDR1 SGDLS, CDR2 YYNGEE. The CDR3 is 13 residues long. V shed 1 base and J shed 5 bases, with 9 bases lying between them. The primer mix had 60 Vbeta and 13 Jbeta primers. Generated by immunoSEQ multiplex PCR, the TCRdb table keeps only in-frame clones and is missing some. The profile covers some 98,000 clones, with 81% appearing a single time and roughly 1.5% taken by the ten largest. Donors in the study were healthy people who gave bone marrow. This receptor was obtained from a man aged 40-49 years in good health and CMV-seronegative. The sequenced sample was PBMCs. The chain carries TRBV9 and TRBJ2-5; no firm D call. This CDR3 is CASSVYGPETQYF. CDR3 nucleotide sequence: TGTGCCAGCAGCGTATACGGTCCGGAGACCCAGTACTTC.